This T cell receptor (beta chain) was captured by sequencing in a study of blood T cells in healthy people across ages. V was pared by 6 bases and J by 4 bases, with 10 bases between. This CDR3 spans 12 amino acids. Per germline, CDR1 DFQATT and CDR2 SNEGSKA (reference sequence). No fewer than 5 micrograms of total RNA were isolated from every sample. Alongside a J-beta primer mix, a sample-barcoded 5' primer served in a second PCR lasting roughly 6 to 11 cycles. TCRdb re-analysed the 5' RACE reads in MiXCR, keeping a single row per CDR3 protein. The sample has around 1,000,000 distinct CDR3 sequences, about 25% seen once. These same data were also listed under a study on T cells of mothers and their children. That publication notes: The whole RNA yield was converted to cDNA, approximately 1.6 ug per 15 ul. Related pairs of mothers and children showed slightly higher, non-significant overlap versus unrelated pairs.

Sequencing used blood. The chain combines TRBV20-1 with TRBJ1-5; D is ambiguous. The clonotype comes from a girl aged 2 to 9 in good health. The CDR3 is CSAGRLNQPQHF. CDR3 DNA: TGCAGTGCAGGACGGTTAAATCAGCCCCAGCATTTT.